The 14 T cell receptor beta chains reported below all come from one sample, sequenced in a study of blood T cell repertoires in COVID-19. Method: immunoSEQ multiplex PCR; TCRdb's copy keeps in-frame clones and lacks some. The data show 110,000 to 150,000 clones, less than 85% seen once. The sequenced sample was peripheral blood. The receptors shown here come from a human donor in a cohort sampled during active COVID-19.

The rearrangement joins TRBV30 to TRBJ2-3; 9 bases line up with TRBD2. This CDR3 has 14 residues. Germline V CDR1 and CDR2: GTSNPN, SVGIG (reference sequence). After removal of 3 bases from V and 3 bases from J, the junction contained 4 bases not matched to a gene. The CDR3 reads CAWSRGGATDTQYF. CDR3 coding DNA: TGTGCCTGGAGCCGCGGGGGGGCGACAGATACGCAGTATTTT.

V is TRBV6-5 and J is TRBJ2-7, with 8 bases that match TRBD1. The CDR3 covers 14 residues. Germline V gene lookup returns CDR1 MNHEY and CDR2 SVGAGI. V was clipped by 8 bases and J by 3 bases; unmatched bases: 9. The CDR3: CASGQGQSLYEQYF. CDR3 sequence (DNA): TGTGCCAGCGGACAGGGCCAAAGCCTCTACGAGCAGTACTTC.

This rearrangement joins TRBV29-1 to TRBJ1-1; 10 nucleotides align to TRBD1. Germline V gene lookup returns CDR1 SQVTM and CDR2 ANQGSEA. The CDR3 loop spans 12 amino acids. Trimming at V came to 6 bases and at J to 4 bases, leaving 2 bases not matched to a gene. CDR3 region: CSVRTGGTEAFF. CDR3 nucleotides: TGCAGCGTACGGACAGGGGGCACTGAAGCTTTCTTT. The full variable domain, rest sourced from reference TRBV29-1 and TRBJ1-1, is SAVISQKPSRDICQRGTSLTIQCQVDSQVTMMFWYRQQPGQSLTLIATANQGSEATYESGFVIDKFPISRPNLTFSTLTVSNMSPEDSSIYLCSVRTGGTEAFFGQGTRLTVV.

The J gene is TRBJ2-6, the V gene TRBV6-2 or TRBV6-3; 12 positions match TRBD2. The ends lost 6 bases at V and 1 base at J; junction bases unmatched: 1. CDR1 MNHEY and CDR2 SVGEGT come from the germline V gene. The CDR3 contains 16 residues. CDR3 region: CASSGLAGSGANVLTF. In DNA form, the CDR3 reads TGTGCCAGCAGCGGACTAGCGGGGTCTGGGGCCAACGTCCTGACTTTC.

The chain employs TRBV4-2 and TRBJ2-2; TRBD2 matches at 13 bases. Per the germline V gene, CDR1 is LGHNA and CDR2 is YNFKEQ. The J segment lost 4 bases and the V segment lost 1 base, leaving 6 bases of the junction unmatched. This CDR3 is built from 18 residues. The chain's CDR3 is CASSQVRTSGGSTGELFF. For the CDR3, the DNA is TGTGCCAGCAGCCAAGTGCGGACTAGCGGGGGTAGCACCGGGGAGCTGTTTTTT.

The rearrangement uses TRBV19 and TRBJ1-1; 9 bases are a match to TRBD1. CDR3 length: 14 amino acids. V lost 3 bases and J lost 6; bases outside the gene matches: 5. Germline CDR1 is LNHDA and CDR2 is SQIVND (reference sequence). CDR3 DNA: TGTGCCAGTAGTATGGGGACAGGGATCGCTGAAGCTTTCTTT. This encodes CASSMGTGIAEAFF.

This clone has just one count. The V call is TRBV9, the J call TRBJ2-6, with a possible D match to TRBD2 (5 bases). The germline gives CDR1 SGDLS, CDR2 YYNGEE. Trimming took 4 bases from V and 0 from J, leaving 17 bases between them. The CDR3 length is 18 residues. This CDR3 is CASSPRIAHNSGANVLTF. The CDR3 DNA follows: TGTGCCAGCAGCCCCAGAATAGCGCATAACTCTGGGGCCAACGTCCTGACTTTC.

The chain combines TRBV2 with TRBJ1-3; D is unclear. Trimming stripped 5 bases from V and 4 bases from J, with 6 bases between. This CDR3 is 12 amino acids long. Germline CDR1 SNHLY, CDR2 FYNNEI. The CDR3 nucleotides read TGTGCCAGCAGTCCCCAGGGAAACACCATATATTTT. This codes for CASSPQGNTIYF.

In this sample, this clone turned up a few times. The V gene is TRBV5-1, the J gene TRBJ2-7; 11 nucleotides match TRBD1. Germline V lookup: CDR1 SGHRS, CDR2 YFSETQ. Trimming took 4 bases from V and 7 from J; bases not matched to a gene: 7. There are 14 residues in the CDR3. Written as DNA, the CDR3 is TGCGCCAGCAGCAAACCGGGACAGGGGGGAGAGCAGTACTTC. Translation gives CASSKPGQGGEQYF.

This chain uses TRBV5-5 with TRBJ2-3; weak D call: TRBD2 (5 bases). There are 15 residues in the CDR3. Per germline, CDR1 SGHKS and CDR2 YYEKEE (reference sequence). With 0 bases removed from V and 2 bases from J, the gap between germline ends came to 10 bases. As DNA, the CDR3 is TGTGCCAGCAGCTTGGTAACGGGGTACACAGATACGCAGTATTTT. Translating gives CASSLVTGYTDTQYF.

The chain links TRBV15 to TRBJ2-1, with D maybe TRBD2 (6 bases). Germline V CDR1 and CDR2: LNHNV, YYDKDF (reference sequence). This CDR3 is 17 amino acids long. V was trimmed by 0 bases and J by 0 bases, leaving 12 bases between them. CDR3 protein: CATSRDLGGGSYNEQFF. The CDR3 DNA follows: TGTGCCACCAGCAGAGATCTTGGGGGAGGCTCCTACAATGAGCAGTTCTTC. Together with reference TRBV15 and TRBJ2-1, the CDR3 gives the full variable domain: DAMVIQNPRYQVTQFGKPVTLSCSQTLNHNVMYWYQQKSSQAPKLLFHYYDKDFNNEADTPDNFQSRRPNTSFCFLDIRSPGLGDTAMYLCATSRDLGGGSYNEQFFGPGTRLTVL.

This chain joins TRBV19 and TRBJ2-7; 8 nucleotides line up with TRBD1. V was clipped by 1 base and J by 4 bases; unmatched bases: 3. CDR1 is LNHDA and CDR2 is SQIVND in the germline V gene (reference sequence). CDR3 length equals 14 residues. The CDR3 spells CASSIAQGEYEQYF. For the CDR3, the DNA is TGTGCCAGTAGTATAGCACAGGGGGAGTACGAGCAGTACTTC.

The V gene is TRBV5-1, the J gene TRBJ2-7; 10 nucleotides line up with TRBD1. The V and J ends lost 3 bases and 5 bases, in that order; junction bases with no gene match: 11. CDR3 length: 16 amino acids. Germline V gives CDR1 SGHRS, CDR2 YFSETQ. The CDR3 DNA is TGCGCCAGCAGCTATACCCCGGGACAGGGGACCCACGAGCAGTACTTC. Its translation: CASSYTPGQGTHEQYF.

CDR3: CASSYVRLAGDYNEQFF. Here the CDR3 DNA reads TGTGCCAGCAGTTACGTAAGACTAGCGGGGGACTACAATGAGCAGTTCTTC. The chain employs TRBV6-2 or TRBV6-3 and TRBJ2-1; TRBD2 matches at 12 bases. The CDR3 runs 17 residues. Trimming cost V 2 bases and J 3 bases; bases outside gene matches: 5. CDR1 and CDR2 from the germline V gene are MNHEY and SVGEGT.